This T cell receptor beta chain came from a study of control samples from healthy donors and cancer patients. The J segment lost 4 bases and the V segment lost 0 bases, leaving 2 bases of the junction unmatched. The germline V gene has CDR1 SGHNT and CDR2 YYREEE (reference sequence). The CDR3 has 15 residues. Method: immunoSEQ multiplex PCR; TCRdb's copy keeps in-frame clones and lacks some. The sample contains 90,000 to 95,000 clones, approximately 80% of which appear only once. Sequences were obtained from blood. The gene calls are TRBV5-4 and TRBJ2-1; 9 bases line up with TRBD1. This TCR came from a man aged 25-40 years in good health. The CDR3 spells CASSLGGQGYNEQFF. CDR3 sequence (DNA): TGTGCCAGCAGCTTGGGGGGACAGGGTTACAATGAGCAGTTCTTC.